The present entry profiles one T cell receptor beta chain with its context. This clonotype occurred a few times. Its recognized antigen is unknown. Base quality data are lacking; no much larger clone is found one base away. Donors were a few dozen systemically healthy Caucasian individuals from Russia aged roughly 6 to 90 years. About 10 milliliters of peripheral blood were collected from each donor into EDTA-treated Vacutainer tubes. Ficoll-Paque density-gradient centrifugation was used to isolate PBMCs, with at least 6.5 million per sample. Trizol reagent was used to extract total RNA from PBMCs, with at least 5 micrograms per sample. Naive CD45RAhigh/CD27high T cell percentages were measured by flow cytometry on a PBMC aliquot from every donor. This record belongs to a study of blood T cells in healthy people across ages (dated by TCRdb to the mid-2010s). Regarding the research as a whole: Template switching captured roughly one uniquely barcoded TCR beta cDNA molecule per two T cells in model experiments. Using the same blood draw, the study looked at two additional independent replicas of 1 million unique cDNA reads for two donors, one aged 18 to 29 and the other aged 80 or older. Age-related changes in TCR beta repertoire diversity were measured in the study by deep sequencing normalized with unique cDNA molecular identifiers. The donors were split into four age groups: young (average approximately 16 years), middle-aged (about 40), aged (roughly 60) and long-lived (over 80). Donors of different ages were randomly distributed across sequencing lanes to avoid experimental bias.

The paper's findings and limits, for the study overall: As age increased, observed TCR beta diversity per million T cells dropped in a roughly linear way, and a significant reduction was already evident by age about 40. Bulk unsorted PBMC profiling prevented conclusive comparison of naive and antigen-experienced compartments. Compared with the aged group, the long-lived group had more naive CD4+ T cells, fewer expanded clones and increased TCR diversity, a pattern suggesting age selection. Donor CMV infection status was unknown, potentially confounding age-related changes in expanded clonotypes. The percentage of naive T cells measured by flow cytometry correlated strongly with observed TCR beta diversity. Estimates of total diversity based on one million sequenced T cells were regarded as lower bounds and as underestimates.

The library was made by 5' RACE. The sequencer was an Illumina HiSeq 2500. The second PCR ran for about 7 to 11 cycles and used a J-beta primer mix along with a sample-barcoded 5' primer. A unique molecular identifier was introduced onto each TCR beta cDNA molecule by a template-switch 5' adaptor carrying 12 random nucleotides. At least 2.5 million CDR3-containing paired-end reads were obtained from each sample. The Mint cDNA synthesis kit, primed by a TRBC-specific oligonucleotide, was used to synthesize first-strand cDNA from all RNA. After uracil-DNA glycosylase treatment, a first 18-cycle PCR used universal primers M1SS and BC2_uni_R on all cDNA. The study's own analysis went as follows. For normalization, 1 million high-quality reads were randomly selected from each sample, with every read carrying a distinct molecular identifier. Instead of being binned into consensus sequences, reads that shared molecular identifiers were thrown out. CDR3 identification, clonotype clustering and error correction used MiTCR with a Q25 quality threshold and the strictest error-elimination algorithm. Lower-bound total TCR beta diversity was estimated with a nonparametric unseen species model using Euler transformation. The public reads were run again by TCRdb, first through fastp at Q25 and then through MiXCR, and only productive beta chains were kept. Every CDR3 protein is listed once, alongside the most common genes and DNA of its rows. What appears here as the V and J calls and clone size reflects TCRdb's work, not the paper's. The sample data list 850,000 to 1,100,000 distinct CDR3 sequences, and more than 30% of these were observed just once. Of the sample, around 13% is held by the ten largest clones.

Reading from cysteine to phenylalanine, the CDR3 counts 15 amino acids. Left in the record is the CDR3 DNA by itself, 45 bases read in frame from the first base. CDR1 and CDR2 are drawn from the germline V gene (reference sequence): DFQATT, SNEGSKA. Trimming takes 5 bases from V and 4 bases from J, and the germline ends sit 18 bases apart. The chain is encoded by TRBV20-1 joined to TRBJ1-5; there is no confident call for the D gene. The receptor comes from a man aged 18 to 29 in good health. The sequenced sample was blood. The CDR3 loop reads CSAYYGGLNNQPQHF. The nucleotide sequence reads TGCAGTGCTTATTATGGAGGGTTAAATAATCAGCCCCAGCATTTT.